Detailed here is one T cell receptor (beta chain). The data belong to a study of blood T cell repertoires in COVID-19. V shed 3 bases and J shed 7 bases, with 15 bases lying between them. This CDR3 is built from 14 residues. The germline CDR1 and CDR2 sequences are SNHLY and FYNNEI. The table came from immunoSEQ multiplex PCR; TCRdb's copy has only in-frame clones and leaves some out. The profile covers about 11,000 clones, with over 70% appearing a single time and approximately 11% taken by the ten largest. The sequenced sample consisted of peripheral blood. The receptor's source is a human donor in a cohort sampled during active COVID-19. This chain links TRBV2 with TRBJ2-5; possibly TRBD1 for D (5 bases). CDR3 sequence reads: CASSDTGSLGTQYF. The CDR3 coding sequence is TGTGCCAGCAGTGACACAGGCTCCTTAGGGACCCAGTACTTC.